Below, 25 T cell receptor beta chains from the same sample are listed, as sequenced in a study of cytomegalovirus exposure and HLA in healthy donors. Use of 60 Vbeta and 13 Jbeta primers characterized the PCR. Libraries were prepared by immunoSEQ multiplex PCR; TCRdb keeps only in-frame clonotypes and omits some of them. The table lists about 100,000 clones, 81% of them singletons. Sequencing was done on a sample of PBMCs. These receptors originate from a man younger than 45 in good health and CMV-seronegative.

The sample holds one count of this clone. The chain uses TRBV6-5 and TRBJ2-7, with 11 bases aligning to TRBD2. Losses at the gene ends were 4 bases for V and 0 bases for J; bases not matched to a gene: 5. The V gene's germline CDR1 is MNHEY and CDR2 SVGAGI. The CDR3 is 16 residues long. The CDR3 loop reads CASSSKTSGNSYEQYF. The DNA of the CDR3 is TGTGCCAGCAGTTCAAAGACTAGCGGGAACTCCTACGAGCAGTACTTC.

The chain employs TRBV7-9 and TRBJ1-1, with D tentatively TRBD1 (5 bases). The germline gives CDR1 SEHNR, CDR2 FQNEAQ (reference sequence). Trimming shortened V by 4 bases and J by 6 bases, and 12 bases separated the two germline ends. The CDR3 covers 13 residues. CDR3 in DNA: TGTGCCAGCAGCTCGACAGCCTCGTCTGAAGCTTTCTTT. Its translation: CASSSTASSEAFF. The full variable domain, with the rest looked up from reference TRBV7-9 and TRBJ1-1, is DTGVSQNPRHKITKRGQNVTFRCDPISEHNRLYWYRQTLGQGPEFLTYFQNEAQLEKSRLLSDRFSAERPKGSFSTLEIQRTEQGDSAMYLCASSSTASSEAFFGQGTRLTVV.

The chain links TRBV6-4 to TRBJ2-1; TRBD2 matches 10 bases. Germline V gives CDR1 MRHNA, CDR2 SNTAGT. This CDR3 region has 15 residues. With 6 bases clipped from V and 7 bases from J, the junction kept 9 bases outside the gene matches. The CDR3 here is CASSAVAGGLNEQFF. The CDR3, as DNA: TGTGCCAGCAGCGCCGTAGCGGGAGGCTTGAATGAGCAGTTCTTC.

The chain couples TRBV27 to TRBJ2-2; D gene uncertain. V was trimmed by 1 base and J by 7 bases, leaving 7 bases between them. The germline V gene encodes CDR1 MNHEY and CDR2 SMNVEV (reference sequence). This CDR3 spans 13 amino acids. CDR3: CASSLLGGGELFF. DNA of the CDR3: TGTGCCAGCAGTTTATTAGGCGGCGGGGAGCTGTTTTTT.

V is TRBV15 and J is TRBJ2-1; 9 bases align to TRBD1. Germline V gene lookup returns CDR1 LNHNV and CDR2 YYDKDF (reference sequence). The CDR3 extends over 15 amino acids. V lost 1 base, J lost 9 bases, and 7 bases stayed unmatched. The CDR3 loop reads CATSRVQGAGGEQFF. DNA for the CDR3: TGTGCCACCAGCAGAGTACAGGGGGCGGGTGGTGAGCAGTTCTTC.

This clone appeared a single time. This chain joins TRBV19 and TRBJ2-5; 9 bases map to TRBD2. Germline CDR1 reads LNHDA; CDR2 reads SQIVND (reference sequence). V lost 7 bases to trimming and J lost 5 bases; unmatched junction nucleotides: 11. The CDR3 loop spans 15 amino acids. CDR3 in amino acids: CASTKTGLAGETQYF. The CDR3 DNA reads TGTGCCAGTACAAAGACGGGACTAGCTGGGGAGACCCAGTACTTC. The whole variable domain, filled in from reference TRBV19 and TRBJ2-5, reads DGGITQSPKYLFRKEGQNVTLSCEQNLNHDAMYWYRQDPGQGLRLIYYSQIVNDFQKGDIAEGYSVSREKKESFPLTVTSAQKNPTAFYLCASTKTGLAGETQYFGPGTRLLVL.

The gene calls are TRBV7-2 and TRBJ2-5; D gene uncertain. This CDR3 has 14 residues. The V gene's germline CDR1 is SGHTA and CDR2 FQGNSA. The V end was cut by 5 bases, the J end by 1 base, with 11 bases between. CDR3 nucleotide sequence: TGTGCCAGCAGCCCGGTTCGGGTCCAAGAGACCCAGTACTTC. Amino acids: CASSPVRVQETQYF.

The chain has TRBV19 and TRBJ1-1; 8 nucleotides agree with TRBD1. The junction had 12 bases not matched to a gene; V was cut back by 7 bases and J by 8 bases. The CDR3 length is 14 residues. In germline, CDR1 is LNHDA, CDR2 SQIVND (reference sequence). CDR3 sequence reads: CASIRGGQVSEAFF. CDR3 DNA sequence: TGTGCCAGTATACGCGGGGGACAGGTATCCGAAGCTTTCTTT.

The chain uses TRBV20-1 and TRBJ1-2; weak D call: TRBD1 (6 bases). CDR3 size: 11 residues. Between the trimmed V and J ends, which lost 6 bases and 8 bases, there was a span of 13 bases. Germline V gene lookup returns CDR1 DFQATT and CDR2 SNEGSKA (reference sequence). The CDR3 region is CSAPTGAGYTF. CDR3 DNA: TGCAGTGCGCCGACAGGAGCGGGCTACACCTTC.

This sequence joins TRBV5-1 and TRBJ1-2, with TRBD1 matching 8 bases. Trimming at V came to 0 bases and at J to 4 bases, leaving 5 bases not matched to a gene. Germline loops: CDR1 SGHRS, CDR2 YFSETQ. The CDR3 extends over 15 amino acids. CDR3 amino acids: CASSLGGQGGYGYTF. The DNA of the CDR3 is TGCGCCAGCAGCTTGGGCGGACAGGGTGGCTATGGCTACACCTTC.

The chain combines TRBV5-6 with TRBJ2-3; D gene unclear. CDR1 is SGHDT and CDR2 is YYEEEE in the germline V gene. The CDR3 sequence is 12 residues long. Trimming took off 4 bases at V and 6 bases at J, with 9 bases between the two ends. The CDR3 loop is CASSAGRDTQYF. Written as DNA, the CDR3 is TGTGCCAGCAGCGCAGGAAGGGATACGCAGTATTTT.

This rearrangement joins TRBV29-1 to TRBJ1-2; 8 bases match TRBD1. The CDR3 totals 15 residues. Per germline, CDR1 SQVTM and CDR2 ANQGSEA. V gave up 0 bases and J gave up 6 bases; unmatched junction bases: 9. Written as DNA, the CDR3 is TGCAGCGTTGAAGATGCCCCCGGGACAGGAAATGGCTACACCTTC. Its translation: CSVEDAPGTGNGYTF.

The chain couples TRBV7-8 to TRBJ2-5, with TRBD2 identical over 9 bases. Germline V CDR1 and CDR2: SGHVS, FQNEAQ. CDR3 length: 15 amino acids. V shed 1 base and J 1 base; nucleotides not matched to a gene: 1. CDR3 residues: CASSLGAGGQETQYF. In DNA form, the CDR3 reads TGTGCCAGCAGCTTAGGAGCGGGGGGCCAAGAGACCCAGTACTTC.

This clone showed up just a few times. The rearrangement links TRBV27 to TRBJ2-7; 7 bases agree with TRBD2. This CDR3 has 14 residues. CDR1 is MNHEY and CDR2 is SMNVEV in the germline V gene (reference sequence). The V and J ends lost 3 bases and 6 bases, in that order; junction bases with no gene match: 8. The chain's CDR3 is CASSLRLAWSEQYF. CDR3 in DNA: TGTGCCAGCAGTTTGAGACTAGCTTGGAGCGAGCAGTACTTC.

In this sample, this clone turned up a few times. V and J are TRBV5-6 and TRBJ1-1; 8 bases agree with TRBD1. J lost 10 bases, V lost 6 bases, and 14 bases had no gene match. The germline gives CDR1 SGHDT, CDR2 YYEEEE. The CDR3 totals 14 residues. The CDR3 region has the DNA TGTGCCAGCAACAAACGGACAGGGAGGTTGGGAGCTTTCTTT. Amino acids: CASNKRTGRLGAFF.

This chain uses TRBV27 with TRBJ1-5, with D hard to call. CDR3 length: 14 amino acids. In germline, CDR1 is MNHEY, CDR2 SMNVEV (reference sequence). The germline V and J ends were trimmed by 0 bases and 9 bases, with 12 bases remaining between them. The CDR3 coding sequence is TGTGCCAGCAGTTTATCTGGGCCGTCAGCGCCCCAGCATTTT. Amino acids: CASSLSGPSAPQHF.

The rearrangement joins TRBV19 to TRBJ1-5; 9 bases agree with TRBD1. V was pared by 7 bases and J by 0 bases, with 7 bases of the junction left unmatched. CDR3 length: 16 amino acids. CDR1 is LNHDA, CDR2 SQIVND, per germline (reference sequence). CDR3 bases: TGTGCCAGTAATGACAGGGGGGACTATAGCAATCAGCCCCAGCATTTT. It encodes CASNDRGDYSNQPQHF.

This clone occurred a few times. The chain combines TRBV6-1 with TRBJ1-1, with D maybe TRBD1 (6 bases). Trimming cost V 6 bases and J 4 bases, with 18 bases left between them. Germline values: CDR1 MNHNS, CDR2 SASEGT. The CDR3 sequence is 15 residues long. The chain's CDR3 is CASRKEGGVGTEAFF. The CDR3 DNA follows: TGTGCCAGCAGGAAGGAGGGGGGGGTGGGCACTGAAGCTTTCTTT.

V and J are TRBV4-1 and TRBJ2-7, with no clear D. The V end was cut by 2 bases, the J end by 3 bases, with 14 bases between. Germline CDR1 and CDR2: MGHRA and YSYEKL. CDR3 length: 15 amino acids. CDR3 nucleotides: TGCGCCAGCAGCCAATCGTACAGTATCCTCTACGAGCAGTACTTC. This codes for CASSQSYSILYEQYF.

Here the CDR3 DNA reads TGTGCCAGCAGTGAAAGGGGCTACACCGGGGAGCTGTTTTTT. Protein: CASSERGYTGELFF. V gene TRBV6-1 combines with J gene TRBJ2-2; possibly TRBD1 for D (5 bases). Germline V gene data show CDR1 as MNHNS and CDR2 as SASEGT. V was cut by 2 bases and J by 3 bases, with 7 bases left in between. The CDR3 totals 14 residues.

V is TRBV13 and J is TRBJ2-5; 8 nucleotides line up with TRBD1. The CDR3 has 17 amino acids. After removal of 6 bases from V and 0 bases from J, the junction contained 12 bases not matched to a gene. Germline CDR1 and CDR2: PRHDT and FYEKMQ (reference sequence). CDR3 nucleotides: TGTGCCAGCAGTTGGGGACTCCAGGGGGCCCACCAAGAGACCCAGTACTTC. It codes for CASSWGLQGAHQETQYF.

This clone was observed a single time. J is TRBJ2-7 and V is TRBV11-2; 7 bases are a match to TRBD1. The CDR3 is 14 residues long. The trim removed 4 bases at V and 3 bases at J, leaving 6 bases unmatched. Germline loops: CDR1 SGHAT, CDR2 FQNNGV. This CDR3 is CASSSDRKVYEQYF. CDR3 DNA sequence: TGTGCCAGCAGCTCGGACAGGAAAGTCTACGAGCAGTACTTC.

The J gene is TRBJ1-2, the V gene TRBV15; D is undetermined. The CDR3 contains 15 residues. With 2 bases removed from V and 4 bases from J, the gap between germline ends came to 14 bases. Germline CDR1 LNHNV, CDR2 YYDKDF (reference sequence). The DNA for the CDR3 is TGTGCCACCAGCAGATGGTCGGGAGTAAGCTATGGCTACACCTTC. The encoded protein is CATSRWSGVSYGYTF.

The V and J genes are TRBV29-1 and TRBJ2-3, with 9 positions matching TRBD1. Germline V gene lookup returns CDR1 SQVTM and CDR2 ANQGSEA. The CDR3 covers 15 residues. J was trimmed by 2 bases and V by 1 base; bases with no gene match: 4. This CDR3 is CSVEVNRGPTDTQYF. CDR3 DNA sequence: TGCAGCGTTGAAGTTAACAGGGGGCCCACAGATACGCAGTATTTT.

This clone was seen a single time. The V gene is TRBV5-6, the J gene TRBJ1-5; the match to TRBD1 covers 9 bases. Looked up from germline, CDR1 is SGHDT and CDR2 is YYEEEE. This CDR3 contains 14 residues. The V gene end was trimmed by 2 bases and the J gene end by 11 bases; junction bases not matched to a gene: 8. The CDR3 region is CASSFGQGSRTQHF. The CDR3 coding sequence is TGTGCCAGCAGCTTCGGACAGGGGAGTAGGACCCAGCATTTT.